Reported below is one TCR beta chain. The antigen remains unidentified. The use of a sample-barcoded 5' primer and a J-beta primer mix characterized a second PCR of roughly 6 to 12 cycles. Each cDNA molecule, via a template-switch adaptor with 12 random nucleotides, was tagged. TCRdb re-derived calls from the 5' RACE reads in MiXCR, one entry per CDR3 protein. In the table there are around 700,000 distinct CDR3 sequences, roughly 25% of which are singletons. This record belongs to a study of blood T cells in healthy people across ages. Study context: About one barcoded TCR beta cDNA was captured per two T cells.

This CDR3 region has 15 residues. CDR1 MNHEY and CDR2 SVGAGI come from the germline V gene. Trimming shortened V by 0 bases and J by 5 bases, and 13 bases separated the two germline ends. General study findings and limits: Since the PBMCs were unsorted, naive and antigen-experienced cells could not be conclusively compared.

The same sample was also used in a study of T cells of mothers and their children. That study adds: Maternal samples each gave over 9 million TCR beta CDR3 reads, and child samples some 2.8 million each.

The genes are TRBV6-5 and TRBJ2-5; perhaps D is TRBD1 or TRBD2 (5 bases each). This receptor was obtained from a boy aged 5-17 years in good health. Sequenced material: blood. The CDR3 coding sequence is TGTGCCAGCAGTTACTCGGGGGTCCTGGGGGAGACCCAGTACTTC. This gives the protein CASSYSGVLGETQYF.